The source of this T cell receptor delta chain is a study of γδ T cells in repeated Plasmodium falciparum infection. The CDR3 is made up of 14 amino acids. Germline CDR1 GEAIGNYY, CDR2 EKD. V trimming: 3 bases; J trimming: 2 bases; junction bases outside the gene matches: 4. TCRdb reprocessed the multiplex PCR reads using CATT. The repertoire consists of around 82,000 delta-chain clones, with 1.4% occurring once and the leading ten covering more than 7.5%. Bulk repertoires came from Vgamma9/Vdelta2+ or Vdelta2-negative gammadelta T cells flow-sorted from PBMC. A few counts support this clone. Given a far larger clone just one base away, this is likely a sequencing read error. The sample holds other DNA sequences that translate to the same CDR3.

What was sequenced was gamma-delta T cells from blood. This chain uses TRDV2 with TRDJ1; 8 nucleotides align to TRDD3. Here the J gene came from matching the DNA to germline, since TCRdb omits it. The TCR originated in a pool of human donors (malaria-infected and uninfected, not separated). The CDR3 nucleotides are TGTGCCTGTGACCCTTCTGGGGGAACCGATAAACTCATCTTT. This translates into CACDPSGGTDKLIF.